This passage covers 22 T cell receptor beta chains from one sample sequenced in a study of shared clonotypes between healthy human individuals. Measured with immunoSEQ multiplex PCR; TCRdb has only the in-frame clones, and not every one. The sample includes 400,000 to 500,000 clones, roughly 85% of them seen just once. What was sequenced was PBMCs. The receptor set was obtained from a woman aged 40 to 50 in good health. Some clones in this sample may be carry-over from other donors' samples.

Comment on this clone: Different DNA sequences within this sample yield the same CDR3. V usage is TRBV30 and J usage is TRBJ2-5; TRBD1 aligns across 9 bases. With 3 bases clipped from V and 4 bases from J, the junction kept 3 bases outside the gene matches. From germline, CDR1 is GTSNPN and CDR2 SVGIG (reference sequence). This CDR3 region has 13 residues. The CDR3 spells CAWRETGGETQYF. CDR3 DNA sequence: TGTGCCTGGAGGGAGACAGGGGGAGAGACCCAGTACTTC.

The CDR3 nucleotides are TGTGCCAGCAGGGTACAGGGTGACGGGGAGCTGTTTTTT. It specifies CASRVQGDGELFF. The V gene is TRBV7-9, the J gene TRBJ2-2; a possible D gene is TRBD1 (6 bases). Trimming took off 6 bases at V and 7 bases at J, with 12 bases between the two ends. CDR3 length: 13 amino acids. Germline values: CDR1 SEHNR, CDR2 FQNEAQ (reference sequence).

This chain joins TRBV14 and TRBJ2-1, with TRBD2 identical over 10 bases. The CDR3 covers 17 residues. V lost 5 bases, J lost 8 bases, and 15 bases stayed unmatched. The germline V gene encodes CDR1 SGHDN and CDR2 FVKESK. The CDR3 DNA reads as TGTGCCAGCAGCACCCGACTAGCGGGCGTGGGTTTCGATGAGCAGTTCTTC. Its translation is CASSTRLAGVGFDEQFF.

This chain links TRBV28 with TRBJ1-5, with a weak D call TRBD1 (6 bases). Germline V gene data show CDR1 as MDHEN and CDR2 as SYDVKM. V was pared by 4 bases and J by 1 base, with 17 bases between. The CDR3 is 17 residues long. The CDR3 nucleotides read TGTGCCAGCAGTTGGGGTCGGGGGGCGCGGAGCAATCAGCCCCAGCATTTT. It is translated as CASSWGRGARSNQPQHF.

V is TRBV6-5 and J is TRBJ2-1; D is unresolved. The CDR3 consists of 13 residues. V dropped 11 bases and J dropped 7 bases, with 18 bases sitting between them. Germline V lookup: CDR1 MNHEY, CDR2 SVGAGI. Here the CDR3 reads CAASPNWSNEQFF. Here the CDR3 DNA reads TGTGCCGCCTCCCCAAACTGGTCTAATGAGCAGTTCTTC.

V is TRBV7-8 and J is TRBJ2-1, with 7 bases that match TRBD2. The J segment lost 9 bases and the V segment lost 5 bases, leaving 10 bases of the junction unmatched. Germline V gene sequence: CDR1 SGHVS, CDR2 FQNEAQ. CDR3 length: 14 residues. CDR3 sequence (DNA): TGTGCCAGCAGCCCCGGACTAGTTTTTGGTGAGCAGTTCTTC. Protein sequence: CASSPGLVFGEQFF.

This clone has just a few counts. This chain links TRBV6-1 with TRBJ2-2; 12 bases agree with TRBD2. The CDR3 extends over 15 amino acids. J was trimmed by 6 bases and V by 5 bases; bases with no gene match: 4. Germline CDR1 MNHNS, CDR2 SASEGT. The chain's CDR3 is CASSPSGRDAGELFF. As DNA, the CDR3 is TGTGCCAGCAGTCCTAGCGGGAGGGACGCCGGGGAGCTGTTTTTT.

The chain combines TRBV18 with TRBJ2-2, with D possibly TRBD2 on 5 matching bases. V lost 0 bases, J lost 4 bases, and 9 bases lay in between. Germline assignment: CDR1 KGHSH and CDR2 LQKENI. This CDR3 has 15 amino acids. The CDR3 region is CASSPPRGGTGELFF. DNA for the CDR3: TGTGCCAGCTCACCACCTAGAGGAGGCACCGGGGAGCTGTTTTTT. Full variable domain (remainder filled in from reference TRBV18 and TRBJ2-2): NAGVMQNPRHLVRRRGQEARLRCSPMKGHSHVYWYRQLPEEGLKFMVYLQKENIIDESGMPKERFSAEFPKEGPSILRIQQVVRGDSAAYFCASSPPRGGTGELFFGEGSRLTVL.

The CDR3 nucleotides read TGTGCCAGCAGCTTGGGGGGTAATAGGGGGCGCGAAGCTTTCTTT. The encoded protein is CASSLGGNRGREAFF. This chain links TRBV7-2 with TRBJ1-1; TRBD1 agrees at 7 bases. CDR1 and CDR2 (germline): SGHTA, FQGNSA. The ends lost 3 bases at V and 8 bases at J; junction bases unmatched: 12. The CDR3 is 15 amino acids.

The chain is built from TRBV5-4 and TRBJ1-2, with D tentatively TRBD1 (5 bases). CDR1 and CDR2 from the germline V gene are SGHNT and YYREEE (reference sequence). Trimming cost V 0 bases and J 3 bases, with 9 bases left between them. This CDR3 has 14 residues. CDR3 loop: CASSLVGTDYGYTF. The DNA of the CDR3 is TGTGCCAGCAGCTTGGTGGGGACTGACTATGGCTACACCTTC. The whole variable domain, filled in from reference TRBV5-4 and TRBJ1-2, reads ETGVTQSPTHLIKTRGQQVTLRCSSQSGHNTVSWYQQALGQGPQFIFQYYREEENGRGNFPPRFSGLQFPNYSSELNVNALELDDSALYLCASSLVGTDYGYTFGSGTRLTVV.

The chain employs TRBV6-5 and TRBJ1-3; 9 positions agree with TRBD1. Germline V gene sequence: CDR1 MNHEY, CDR2 SVGAGI. The CDR3 is made up of 16 amino acids. Unmatched junction bases numbered 3, after V lost 0 bases and J lost 3 bases. The CDR3 DNA reads as TGTGCCAGCAGTTACTCGCGACAGGGGGGTGGAAACACCATATATTTT. Protein product: CASSYSRQGGGNTIYF.

This rearrangement joins TRBV6-6 to TRBJ2-7; TRBD2 matches at 11 bases. V shed 5 bases, J shed 2 bases, and the junction held 5 bases outside the gene matches. This CDR3 is built from 15 residues. CDR1 and CDR2 (germline): MNHNY, SVGAGI (reference sequence). This chain's CDR3 is CASSGLAGGPYEQYF. DNA for the CDR3: TGTGCCAGCAGTGGGCTAGCGGGAGGACCCTACGAGCAGTACTTC.

This clone was observed a few times. The J gene is TRBJ1-1, the V gene TRBV30; possible D gene TRBD1, 5 bases. V lost 5 bases and J 3 bases, leaving 10 bases between the germline ends. Germline loops: CDR1 GTSNPN, CDR2 SVGIG (reference sequence). The CDR3 has 12 residues. Here the CDR3 DNA reads TGTGCCTGGGACACCAGGGACACTGAAGCTTTCTTT. This gives the protein CAWDTRDTEAFF.

The table lists this clone with a count of one. The chain recombines TRBV7-2 with TRBJ2-7, with 7 bases that match TRBD2. Trimming took 1 base from V and 4 from J; bases not matched to a gene: 7. This CDR3 comprises 15 residues. Germline V gene sequence: CDR1 SGHTA, CDR2 FQGNSA. CDR3 residues: CASSLDGGGNYEQYF. The CDR3 coding sequence is TGTGCCAGCAGCTTAGATGGGGGAGGGAATTACGAGCAGTACTTC. Based on the CDR3 plus reference TRBV7-2 and TRBJ2-7, the full variable domain is GAGVSQSPSNKVTEKGKDVELRCDPISGHTALYWYRQSLGQGLEFLIYFQGNSAPDKSGLPSDRFSAERTGGSVSTLTIQRTQQEDSAVYLCASSLDGGGNYEQYFGPGTRLTVT.

The rearrangement uses TRBV2 and TRBJ1-6; 10 bases align to TRBD1. CDR1 and CDR2 from the germline V gene are SNHLY and FYNNEI. The ends lost 10 bases at V and 10 bases at J; junction bases unmatched: 10. The length of the CDR3 is 14 residues. CDR3 nucleotides: TGTGCCACCAGGTGGCGGACAGGGGGATCACCCCTCCACTTT. It encodes CATRWRTGGSPLHF.

The chain recombines TRBV16 with TRBJ2-7; D uncertain. The CDR3 is made up of 17 amino acids. The V and J ends lost 2 bases and 1 base respectively, with 18 bases between them. Germline lookup yields CDR1 KGHSY and CDR2 FQNENV. CDR3 coding DNA: TGTGCCAGCAGCCAAGGGGTGTCGGGCAGTCAGTCCTACGAGCAGTACTTC. Translation gives CASSQGVSGSQSYEQYF.

This chain links TRBV11-1 with TRBJ1-2; the match to TRBD1 covers 7 bases. The germline V gene has CDR1 SGHAT and CDR2 FQDESV (reference sequence). V was clipped by 5 bases and J by 9 bases; unmatched bases: 6. The CDR3 extends over 12 amino acids. CDR3 sequence (DNA): TGTGCCAGCAGCGTCGGACAGGCTAGCTACACCTTC. It yields the protein CASSVGQASYTF.

The rearrangement uses TRBV5-1 and TRBJ1-1, with a possible D match to TRBD1 (5 bases). V lost 0 bases, J lost 4 bases, and 13 bases lay in between. Germline-derived CDR1 and CDR2 are SGHRS and YFSETQ. The CDR3 is 15 residues long. CDR3: CASSLEGSGGTEAFF. The CDR3 DNA reads TGCGCCAGCAGCTTGGAGGGGAGCGGGGGCACTGAAGCTTTCTTT.

The V and J genes are TRBV30 and TRBJ2-5; TRBD2 aligns across 13 bases. The J call may be incorrect, as the DNA end agrees better with TRBJ2-7. The CDR3 has 15 residues. CDR1 is GTSNPN, CDR2 SVGIG, per germline (reference sequence). Here the CDR3 DNA reads TGTGCCTGGACCAGTGGACTAGCGGGAGAGGACGAGCAGTACTTC. It specifies CAWTSGLAGEDEQYF.

The chain couples TRBV29-1 to TRBJ1-1, with TRBD1 matching 7 bases. J lost 0 bases, V lost 6 bases, and 4 bases had no gene match. The CDR3 extends over 13 amino acids. In germline, CDR1 is SQVTM, CDR2 ANQGSEA. CDR3 region: CSVRQGLNTEAFF. The CDR3 nucleotides are TGCAGCGTGAGACAGGGACTGAACACTGAAGCTTTCTTT.

The J gene is TRBJ2-1, the V gene TRBV11-2; tentatively, D is TRBD1 or TRBD2 (5 bases each). CDR1 is SGHAT, CDR2 FQNNGV, per germline. The CDR3 consists of 12 residues. V was pared by 1 base and J by 10 bases, with 8 bases between. CDR3 sequence (DNA): TGTGCCAGCAGCTTAGGGGGGACGGAGCAGTTCTTC. The encoded protein is CASSLGGTEQFF.

This clone was found a few times. The rearrangement uses TRBV7-9 and TRBJ2-3, with 12 positions matching TRBD2. This CDR3 comprises 14 residues. J lost 6 bases, V lost 5 bases, and 3 bases had no gene match. In germline, CDR1 is SEHNR, CDR2 FQNEAQ (reference sequence). The CDR3 here is CASSASGRGDTQYF. In nucleotides, the CDR3 is TGTGCCAGCAGCGCTAGCGGGAGGGGGGATACGCAGTATTTT. Using reference TRBV7-9 and TRBJ2-3 for the parts outside the CDR3, the full variable domain is DTGVSQNPRHKITKRGQNVTFRCDPISEHNRLYWYRQTLGQGPEFLTYFQNEAQLEKSRLLSDRFSAERPKGSFSTLEIQRTEQGDSAMYLCASSASGRGDTQYFGPGTRLTVL.